A single sample gave rise to the 18 T cell receptor beta chains below, sequenced in a study of early T cells in non-severe SARS-CoV-2 infection. MiXCR, run by TCRdb on the 5' RACE reads, gives a single entry per CDR3 protein. The table lists 90,000 to 120,000 distinct CDR3 sequences, around 10% of them singletons. The sequenced sample was whole blood. These receptors were taken from an adult who was a healthcare worker with PCR-confirmed SARS-CoV-2 infection or an uninfected control (not recorded which).

This clonotype was seen at least ten times. The chain carries TRBV28 and TRBJ2-7; D might be TRBD1 or TRBD2, each matching 6 bases. The V gene's germline CDR1 is MDHEN and CDR2 SYDVKM. CDR3 length equals 13 residues. Trimming took off 3 bases at V and 2 bases at J, with 8 bases between the two ends. In DNA form, the CDR3 reads TGTGCCAGCAGTTTTAGGGGGGCCTACGAGCAGTACTTC. Encoded protein: CASSFRGAYEQYF.

This clonotype has just a few counts. This chain joins TRBV28 and TRBJ2-7, with TRBD1 identical over 9 bases. The CDR3 has 15 residues. CDR1 MDHEN and CDR2 SYDVKM come from the germline V gene. J gave up 3 bases and V 1 base, and 4 bases lay outside the gene matches. CDR3 residues: CASSLYMTGGYEQYF. The CDR3 DNA sequence: TGTGCCAGCAGTTTATATATGACAGGGGGCTACGAGCAGTACTTC. Based on the CDR3 plus reference TRBV28 and TRBJ2-7, the full variable domain is DVKVTQSSRYLVKRTGEKVFLECVQDMDHENMFWYRQDPGLGLRLIYFSYDVKMKEKGDIPEGYSVSREKKERFSLILESASTNQTSMYLCASSLYMTGGYEQYFGPGTRLTVT.

V gene TRBV6-2 or TRBV6-3 combines with J gene TRBJ2-1, with 9 bases matching TRBD2. V dropped 2 bases and J dropped 4; count of bases not matched to a gene: 3. The CDR3 spans 15 residues. CDR1 and CDR2 from the germline V gene are MNHEY and SVGEGT. The CDR3 loop is CASSYTTSGYNEQFF. CDR3 coding DNA: TGTGCCAGCAGTTACACTACTAGCGGGTACAATGAGCAGTTCTTC.

This clonotype turned up a few times. V usage is TRBV3-1 and J usage is TRBJ2-7, with TRBD1 matching over 7 bases. Germline V gene sequence: CDR1 LGHDT, CDR2 YNNKEL (reference sequence). The CDR3 is 17 residues long. Unmatched junction bases numbered 12, after V lost 0 bases and J lost 4 bases. The CDR3 DNA is TGTGCCAGCAGCCAAGACTCGGCGACAGGGTTGTTGTACGAGCAGTACTTC. Protein product: CASSQDSATGLLYEQYF.

The sample holds a few counts of this clonotype. This chain joins TRBV12-5 and TRBJ2-5; D gene ambiguous. V lost 6 bases, J lost 5 bases, and 19 bases lay in between. This CDR3 has 15 residues. The germline gives CDR1 LGHNT, CDR2 FRNRAP. The CDR3 region has the DNA TGTGCTAGTGGGTCGACGGACGAGGAAAACGAGACCCAGTACTTC. Translated, it gives CASGSTDEENETQYF.

This clonotype occurred many times. The chain recombines TRBV11-2 with TRBJ2-1, with a weak D call TRBD2 (5 bases). Trimming took 3 bases from V and 7 from J, leaving 10 bases between them. From germline, CDR1 is SGHAT and CDR2 FQNNGV. This CDR3 has 13 residues. The DNA of the CDR3 is TGTGCCAGCAGCTTGTGGGAGCGGAATGAGCAGTTCTTC. Amino acid sequence: CASSLWERNEQFF.

There are many counts of this clonotype. This sequence joins TRBV20-1 and TRBJ2-1; 8 bases fit TRBD1. Germline CDR1 and CDR2: DFQATT and SNEGSKA (reference sequence). The J segment lost 0 bases and the V segment lost 4 bases, leaving 5 bases of the junction unmatched. The CDR3 is made up of 15 amino acids. The CDR3 sequence: CSAIGQGSSYNEQFF. The CDR3 DNA reads as TGCAGTGCTATAGGACAGGGCAGCTCCTACAATGAGCAGTTCTTC.

This clonotype was counted ten times or more. The chain employs TRBV2 and TRBJ2-3; D perhaps matches TRBD2 (6 bases). Trimming removed 3 bases at V and 0 bases at J, with 10 bases between. Germline CDR1 is SNHLY and CDR2 is FYNNEI. This CDR3 contains 15 residues. The CDR3 region is CASSDGGTSTDTQYF. The CDR3 DNA sequence: TGTGCCAGCAGTGATGGAGGGACTAGCACAGATACGCAGTATTTT.

This clonotype appeared a few times. The V gene is TRBV11-2, the J gene TRBJ2-7; D is unclear. CDR1 and CDR2 (germline): SGHAT, FQNNGV. The CDR3 contains 14 residues. The V end was cut by 1 base, the J end by 2 bases, with 9 bases between. Written as DNA, the CDR3 is TGTGCCAGCAGCTTAGTAACCAGACCCTACGAGCAGTACTTC. As protein: CASSLVTRPYEQYF.

This chain links TRBV7-9 with TRBJ1-1; 11 bases align to TRBD1. Germline V CDR1 and CDR2: SEHNR, FQNEAQ (reference sequence). After removal of 2 bases from V and 6 bases from J, the junction contained 14 bases not matched to a gene. This CDR3 region has 18 residues. The CDR3 sequence: CASSLNPRGQGARSEAFF. CDR3 coding DNA: TGTGCCAGCAGCTTAAATCCCCGCGGACAGGGGGCCAGGTCTGAAGCTTTCTTT.

Concerning this clonotype itself: The junction shows a germline mismatch at one end, possibly a read error. This sequence joins TRBV27 and TRBJ1-2, with 7 bases matching TRBD1. In germline, CDR1 is MNHEY, CDR2 SMNVEV (reference sequence). The CDR3 spans 13 residues. This CDR3 reads CVSSPRGDYGYTF. CDR3 bases: TGTGTCAGCAGTCCCAGGGGGGACTATGGCTACACCTTC.

This clonotype has just a few counts. This sequence joins TRBV12-3 or TRBV12-4 and TRBJ2-1; 7 bases agree with TRBD2. Trimming took 3 bases from V and 6 from J; bases not matched to a gene: 8. There are 15 residues in the CDR3. The CDR3: CASSLLAALRNEQFF. The DNA for the CDR3 is TGTGCCAGCAGTTTGCTAGCGGCCCTTCGCAATGAGCAGTTCTTC.

This clonotype was observed a handful of times. This sequence joins TRBV6-2 or TRBV6-3 and TRBJ2-3, with 11 bases matching TRBD2. Germline values: CDR1 MNHEY, CDR2 SVGEGT. The V gene end was trimmed by 5 bases and the J gene end by 3 bases; junction bases not matched to a gene: 4. The CDR3 has 15 amino acids. Written as DNA, the CDR3 is TGTGCCAGCAGTACTAGCGGGAGATCGACAGATACGCAGTATTTT. Residues: CASSTSGRSTDTQYF.

This clonotype occurred a few times. This chain joins TRBV7-6 and TRBJ2-3, with D uncertain. Trimming left V 1 base short and J 3 bases short, with 8 bases between. CDR1 is SGHVS, CDR2 FNYEAQ, per germline. This CDR3 spans 14 amino acids. The CDR3 DNA is TGTGCCAGCAGCTTAGATGGCTGGACAGATACGCAGTATTTT. It codes for CASSLDGWTDTQYF.

CDR3 sequence: CASSQAPFGSSTDTQYF. The DNA for the CDR3 is TGTGCCAGCAGCCAAGCGCCTTTCGGGTCTAGCACAGATACGCAGTATTTT. This rearrangement joins TRBV4-2 to TRBJ2-3; D unclear. Germline CDR1 reads LGHNA; CDR2 reads YNFKEQ. The CDR3 extends over 17 amino acids. Trimming pared 1 base from V and 0 bases from J, leaving 14 bases between.

The chain links TRBV15 to TRBJ2-7; 10 bases are a match to TRBD2. V lost 1 base and J lost 0; bases outside the gene matches: 6. Germline assignment: CDR1 LNHNV and CDR2 YYDKDF (reference sequence). The CDR3 extends over 17 amino acids. CDR3 in DNA: TGTGCCACCAGCAGAGGACGGGGGACTAGCGACTCCTACGAGCAGTACTTC. Amino acid sequence: CATSRGRGTSDSYEQYF.

Details on this clonotype: One end of the junction fails to match germline, which may point to a read error. V usage is TRBV7-2 and J usage is TRBJ2-1; 7 bases agree with TRBD2. CDR1 SGHTA and CDR2 FQGNSA come from the germline V gene. The CDR3 runs 14 residues. Written as DNA, the CDR3 is TGTGTCAGCAGCTTAGCGGGCGTGACCAATGAGCAGTTCTTC. Its translation is CVSSLAGVTNEQFF.

CDR3 sequence: CASSLIFNQPQHF. The CDR3 nucleotides are TGTGCCAGCAGTTTAATATTCAATCAGCCCCAGCATTTT. The J gene is TRBJ1-5, the V gene TRBV12-3 or TRBV12-4; D is unclear. The V end was cut by 2 bases, the J end by 3 bases, with 5 bases between. CDR3 size: 13 residues.